The entry below describes one T cell receptor (beta chain). This entry comes from a study of CD8 T cells in Susac syndrome. Sequencing of TCR beta was undertaken in CD8+ and CD4+ T cells derived from blood. With random hexamers, reverse transcription was performed on about 0.5 to 1 ug of RNA. TCRdb passed the immunoSEQ multiplex PCR reads through MiXCR, listing each CDR3 protein once. The table lists some 130,000 distinct CDR3 sequences, 75% to 90% of them singletons. The CDR3 contains 16 residues. The germline V gene encodes CDR1 KGHDR and CDR2 SFDVKD. Trimming took 4 bases from V and 3 from J, leaving 15 bases between them.

The receptor comes from a human donor with multiple sclerosis. J is TRBJ2-4 and V is TRBV24-1; D unclear. Material: CD8+ T cells from PBMCs. The CDR3 reads CATSDPGRSRKNIQYF. In DNA, the CDR3 is TGTGCCACCAGTGACCCTGGAAGGAGCCGCAAAAACATTCAGTACTTC.